This T cell receptor beta chain was observed in a study of T cell changes during pregnancy in multiple sclerosis. Assay used: immunoSEQ multiplex PCR; TCRdb lists only in-frame clones, some missing. The sample carries 46,000 or so clones, 80% to 95% recorded once. V gave up 1 base and J gave up 1 base; unmatched junction bases: 7. The CDR3 runs to 16 residues. Looked up from germline, CDR1 is MGHRA and CDR2 is YSYEKL. The rearrangement links TRBV4-1 to TRBJ2-7, with TRBD2 identical over 7 bases. The source was CD8+ T cells from peripheral blood mononuclear cells, collected after pregnancy. The clonotype originates from a female donor with multiple sclerosis, enrolled in a pregnancy study. The CDR3 nucleotides are TGCGCCAGCAGCCAAGTAGCGACTAGCACTTCCTACGAGCAGTACTTC. As protein: CASSQVATSTSYEQYF.